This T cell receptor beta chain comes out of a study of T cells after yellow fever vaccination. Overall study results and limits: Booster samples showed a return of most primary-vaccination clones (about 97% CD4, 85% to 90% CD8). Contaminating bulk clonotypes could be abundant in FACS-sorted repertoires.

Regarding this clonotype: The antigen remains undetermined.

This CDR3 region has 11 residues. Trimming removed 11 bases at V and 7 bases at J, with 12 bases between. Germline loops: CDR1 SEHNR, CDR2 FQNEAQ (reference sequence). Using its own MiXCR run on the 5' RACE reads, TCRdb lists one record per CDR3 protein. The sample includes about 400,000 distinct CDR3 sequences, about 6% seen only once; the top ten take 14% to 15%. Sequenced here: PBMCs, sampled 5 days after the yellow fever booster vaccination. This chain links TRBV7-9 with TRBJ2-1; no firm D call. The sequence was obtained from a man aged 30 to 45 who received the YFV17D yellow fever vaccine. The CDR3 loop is CAHEAGNEQFF. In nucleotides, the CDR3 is TGTGCCCACGAGGCCGGGAATGAGCAGTTCTTC. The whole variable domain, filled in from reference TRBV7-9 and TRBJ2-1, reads DTGVSQNPRHKITKRGQNVTFRCDPISEHNRLYWYRQTLGQGPEFLTYFQNEAQLEKSRLLSDRFSAERPKGSFSTLEIQRTEQGDSAMYLCAHEAGNEQFFGPGTRLTVL.